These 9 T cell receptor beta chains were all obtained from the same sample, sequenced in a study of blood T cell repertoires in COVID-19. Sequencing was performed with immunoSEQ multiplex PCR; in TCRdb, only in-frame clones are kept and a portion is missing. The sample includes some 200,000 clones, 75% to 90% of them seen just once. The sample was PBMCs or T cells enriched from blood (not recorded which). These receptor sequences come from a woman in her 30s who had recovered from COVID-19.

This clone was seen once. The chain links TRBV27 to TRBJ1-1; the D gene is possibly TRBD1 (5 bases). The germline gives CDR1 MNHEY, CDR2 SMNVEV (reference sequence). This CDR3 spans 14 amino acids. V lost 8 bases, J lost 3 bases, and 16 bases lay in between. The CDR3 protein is CASWVGDKDTEAFF. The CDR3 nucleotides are TGTGCCAGCTGGGTAGGGGATAAGGACACTGAAGCTTTCTTT.

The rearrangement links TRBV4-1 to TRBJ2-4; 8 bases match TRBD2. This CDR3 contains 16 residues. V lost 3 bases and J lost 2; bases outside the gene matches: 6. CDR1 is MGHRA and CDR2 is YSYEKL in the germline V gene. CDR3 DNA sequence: TGCGCCAGCAGCCACCCCGCGGGGGGAACCAAAAACATTCAGTACTTC. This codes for CASSHPAGGTKNIQYF.

The CDR3 sequence: CASSVAFTDTQYF. The CDR3 DNA reads as TGTGCCAGCAGCGTAGCGTTCACAGATACGCAGTATTTT. This chain links TRBV9 with TRBJ2-3; D remains ambiguous. CDR1 and CDR2 (germline): SGDLS, YYNGEE. Trimming took 0 bases from V and 2 from J, leaving 4 bases between them. The CDR3 covers 13 residues.

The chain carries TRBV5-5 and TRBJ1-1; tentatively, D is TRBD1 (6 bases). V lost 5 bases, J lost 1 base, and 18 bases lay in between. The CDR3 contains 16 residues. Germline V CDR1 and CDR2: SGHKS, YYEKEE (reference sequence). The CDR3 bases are TGTGCCAGCAGTTTAAGAGGGAAACAGGGGAACACTGAAGCTTTCTTT. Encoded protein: CASSLRGKQGNTEAFF.

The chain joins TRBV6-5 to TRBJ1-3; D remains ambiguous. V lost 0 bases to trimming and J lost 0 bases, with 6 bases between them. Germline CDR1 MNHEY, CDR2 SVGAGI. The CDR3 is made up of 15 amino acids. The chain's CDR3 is CASSYSSDSGNTIYF. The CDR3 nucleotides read TGTGCCAGCAGTTACTCGTCAGACTCTGGAAACACCATATATTTT.

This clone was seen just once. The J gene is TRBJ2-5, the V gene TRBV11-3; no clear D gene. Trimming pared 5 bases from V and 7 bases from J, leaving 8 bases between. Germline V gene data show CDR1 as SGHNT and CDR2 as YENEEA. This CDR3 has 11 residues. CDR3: CASSARGTQYF. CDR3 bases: TGTGCCAGCAGCGCTCGAGGGACCCAGTACTTC.

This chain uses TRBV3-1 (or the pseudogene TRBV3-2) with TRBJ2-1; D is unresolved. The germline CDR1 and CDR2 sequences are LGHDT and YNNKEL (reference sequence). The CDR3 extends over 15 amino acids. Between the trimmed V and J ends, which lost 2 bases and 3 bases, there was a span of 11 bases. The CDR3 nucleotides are TGTGCCAGCAGCCAATCGGTACCGGGCTACAATGAGCAGTTCTTC. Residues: CASSQSVPGYNEQFF.

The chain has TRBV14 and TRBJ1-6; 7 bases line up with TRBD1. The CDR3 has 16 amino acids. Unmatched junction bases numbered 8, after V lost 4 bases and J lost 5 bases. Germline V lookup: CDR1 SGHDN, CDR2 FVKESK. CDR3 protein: CASSPQGDRNNSPLHF. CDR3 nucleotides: TGTGCCAGCAGCCCCCAGGGGGATAGAAATAATTCACCCCTCCACTTT.

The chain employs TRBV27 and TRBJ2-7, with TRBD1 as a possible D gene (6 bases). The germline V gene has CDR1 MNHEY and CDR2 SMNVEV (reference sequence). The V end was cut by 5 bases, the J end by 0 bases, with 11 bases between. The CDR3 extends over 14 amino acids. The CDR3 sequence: CASSTAGVSYEQYF. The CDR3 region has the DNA TGTGCCAGCAGTACCGCAGGGGTCTCCTACGAGCAGTACTTC.